These 31 T cell receptor beta chains were sequenced from one sample in a study of response to subunit inactivated influenza vaccine listed by TCRdb under 2018. Library preparation was by RT-PCR. The sequencer listed for this sample is Illumina HiSeq 2500. Clones were called with MiXCR by TCRdb after fastp trimmed the public reads at Q25, and only in-frame beta chains were retained. CDR3 protein duplicates are merged, each entry listing the most common genes and DNA. A total of about 190,000 distinct CDR3 sequences appear in this sample, about 15% of them only once. The leading ten clones occupy about 28% of the sample. Source: CD8+ T cells sorted from PBMCs, taken more than 4 days after vaccination. The receptors here all came from a man in his forties or fifties who received an inactivated influenza vaccine. Donor details come from another sample of the same person, matched by shared clones.

The rearrangement links TRBV12-3 or TRBV12-4 to TRBJ2-3, with D unclear. The V and J ends lost 7 bases and 4 bases respectively, with 18 bases between them. This CDR3 has 15 amino acids. CDR3 loop: CASTRASVWADTQYF. The CDR3 nucleotides are TGTGCCAGCACCCGAGCATCTGTCTGGGCAGATACGCAGTATTTT.

DNA for the CDR3: TGTGCCACCAGCACCGATTTGGACAGGGTGTTTCACGAGCAGTACTTC. Its translation is CATSTDLDRVFHEQYF. The chain combines TRBV15 with TRBJ2-7, with 8 bases aligning to TRBD1. The CDR3 totals 16 residues. Germline CDR1 reads LNHNV; CDR2 reads YYDKDF (reference sequence). J lost 5 bases, V lost 4 bases, and 13 bases had no gene match.

The sample holds many counts of this clonotype. The J gene is TRBJ2-1, the V gene TRBV20-1; the match to TRBD2 covers 11 bases. The CDR3 totals 16 residues. The J segment lost 4 bases and the V segment lost 4 bases, leaving 9 bases of the junction unmatched. Germline CDR1 reads DFQATT; CDR2 reads SNEGSKA (reference sequence). CDR3 protein: CSANPTSGSRYNEQFF. The CDR3 DNA reads as TGCAGTGCTAACCCCACTAGCGGGAGCCGATACAATGAGCAGTTCTTC.

This rearrangement joins TRBV10-3 to TRBJ2-7; 7 positions agree with TRBD2. The trim removed 2 bases at V and 0 bases at J, leaving 4 bases unmatched. The CDR3 sequence is 15 residues long. CDR1 ENHRY and CDR2 SYGVKD come from the germline V gene. CDR3 protein: CAISEGGGASYEQYF. For the CDR3, the DNA is TGTGCCATCAGTGAGGGGGGAGGGGCCTCCTACGAGCAGTACTTC.

The V gene is TRBV24-1, the J gene TRBJ2-1; D call uncertain. CDR1 is KGHDR, CDR2 SFDVKD, per germline. This CDR3 is built from 12 residues. Trimming shortened V by 0 bases and J by 10 bases, and 6 bases separated the two germline ends. The CDR3: CATSDLGTEQFF. DNA of the CDR3: TGTGCCACCAGTGATTTGGGCACCGAGCAGTTCTTC.

This chain connects TRBV7-2 to TRBJ2-7; TRBD2 aligns across 12 bases. Germline CDR1 reads SGHTA; CDR2 reads FQGNSA. The CDR3 consists of 15 residues. The junction had 0 bases not matched to a gene; V was cut back by 0 bases and J by 3 bases. CDR3 nucleotide sequence: TGTGCCAGCAGCTTAGCGACTAGCGGGGGCTACGAGCAGTACTTC. Amino acid sequence: CASSLATSGGYEQYF. Looking up the rest from reference TRBV7-2 and TRBJ2-7 gives the full variable domain: GAGVSQSPSNKVTEKGKDVELRCDPISGHTALYWYRQSLGQGLEFLIYFQGNSAPDKSGLPSDRFSAERTGGSVSTLTIQRTQQEDSAVYLCASSLATSGGYEQYFGPGTRLTVT.

This clonotype was seen a few times. This chain's CDR3 is CSARTSGVYEQYF. The DNA for the CDR3 is TGCAGTGCAAGGACTAGCGGGGTCTACGAGCAGTACTTC. The chain is built from TRBV20-1 and TRBJ2-7, with TRBD2 matching over 12 bases. The germline V gene has CDR1 DFQATT and CDR2 SNEGSKA (reference sequence). V shed 6 bases, J shed 3 bases, and the junction held 3 bases outside the gene matches. The CDR3 is made up of 13 amino acids.

This clonotype has at least ten counts. The chain employs TRBV5-1 and TRBJ1-2; D remains unclear. Per germline, CDR1 SGHRS and CDR2 YFSETQ. This CDR3 has 13 residues. V was cut by 1 base and J by 1 base, with 5 bases left in between. The CDR3 here is CASSLNSNYGYTF. As DNA, the CDR3 is TGCGCCAGCAGCTTGAACAGTAACTATGGCTACACCTTC.

This clonotype showed up just a few times. The genes are TRBV11-2 and TRBJ1-2, with D perhaps TRBD1 (5 bases). This CDR3 comprises 13 residues. V was clipped by 4 bases and J by 7 bases, with 13 bases between them. CDR1 is SGHAT, CDR2 FQNNGV, per germline. The CDR3 spells CASSWPGGAGYTF. CDR3 nucleotides: TGTGCCAGCAGCTGGCCGGGAGGGGCTGGCTACACCTTC.

The chain links TRBV4-1 to TRBJ2-1, with D hard to call. CDR1 and CDR2 (germline): MGHRA, YSYEKL. Trimming stripped 0 bases from V and 9 bases from J, with 15 bases between. This CDR3 comprises 15 residues. The CDR3 bases are TGCGCCAGCAGCCAAGATAAAGTTTTGGTAGGTGAGCAGTTCTTC. It yields the protein CASSQDKVLVGEQFF.

The rearrangement joins TRBV5-6 to TRBJ1-6, with TRBD1 matching 8 bases. J gave up 7 bases and V 4 bases, and 13 bases lay outside the gene matches. The V gene's germline CDR1 is SGHDT and CDR2 YYEEEE. This CDR3 spans 17 amino acids. For the CDR3, the DNA is TGTGCCAGCAGCACGGGGACAGGTTTAGGACCCAATTCACCCCTCCACTTT. This encodes CASSTGTGLGPNSPLHF. Looking up the rest from reference TRBV5-6 and TRBJ1-6 gives the full variable domain: DAGVTQSPTHLIKTRGQQVTLRCSPKSGHDTVSWYQQALGQGPQFIFQYYEEEERQRGNFPDRFSGHQFPNYSSELNVNALLLGDSALYLCASSTGTGLGPNSPLHFGNGTRLTVT.

The chain employs TRBV9 and TRBJ2-5; the D gene is possibly TRBD2 (5 bases). The V gene's germline CDR1 is SGDLS and CDR2 YYNGEE. The V and J ends lost 2 bases and 0 bases respectively, with 8 bases between them. The CDR3 is made up of 14 amino acids. CDR3 sequence: CASSVRADQETQYF. DNA for the CDR3: TGTGCCAGCAGCGTCAGAGCGGACCAAGAGACCCAGTACTTC. The variable domain in full, completed from reference TRBV9 and TRBJ2-5, reads DSGVTQTPKHLITATGQRVTLRCSPRSGDLSVYWYQQSLDQGLQFLIQYYNGEERAKGNILERFSAQQFPDLHSELNLSSLELGDSALYFCASSVRADQETQYFGPGTRLLVL.

This chain connects TRBV24-1 to TRBJ2-2, with D perhaps matching TRBD1 (5 bases). The germline V and J ends were trimmed by 1 base and 6 bases, with 17 bases remaining between them. The CDR3 is 17 residues long. The germline V gene encodes CDR1 KGHDR and CDR2 SFDVKD. CDR3 DNA sequence: TGTGCCACCAGTGATTTAAGATCAGGGTTAAGGCCCGGGGAGCTGTTTTTT. It encodes CATSDLRSGLRPGELFF.

This clonotype showed up just a few times. The chain employs TRBV5-1 and TRBJ2-5; 11 bases agree with TRBD2. Germline lookup yields CDR1 SGHRS and CDR2 YFSETQ. The CDR3 has 18 amino acids. V shed 0 bases and J 0 bases; nucleotides not matched to a gene: 7. CDR3 sequence: CASSLDLAGGRNQETQYF. The CDR3 nucleotides read TGCGCCAGCAGCTTGGATCTAGCGGGGGGCCGGAACCAAGAGACCCAGTACTTC.

The chain has TRBV25-1 and TRBJ2-2; D is unclear. The CDR3 is made up of 13 amino acids. The germline V gene encodes CDR1 MGHDK and CDR2 SYGVNS. Trimming removed 3 bases from V and 2 bases from J, with 4 bases in between. The CDR3 DNA reads as TGTGCCAGCAGTGAGGGCAACACCGGGGAGCTGTTTTTT. This encodes CASSEGNTGELFF.

This clonotype was seen repeatedly, ten times or more. The rearrangement joins TRBV29-1 to TRBJ2-3, with D hard to call. Per the germline V gene, CDR1 is SQVTM and CDR2 is ANQGSEA. This CDR3 has 15 amino acids. Trimming removed 4 bases at V and 6 bases at J, with 20 bases between. The CDR3 region has the DNA TGCAGCGTTGTGAGTCCCACAACCCGGCGGGATACGCAGTATTTT. Translated: CSVVSPTTRRDTQYF.

J is TRBJ2-1 and V is TRBV7-3, with 8 positions matching TRBD2. CDR3 length: 14 amino acids. Germline V gene sequence: CDR1 SGHTA, CDR2 FQGTGA. After removal of 4 bases from V and 10 bases from J, the junction contained 9 bases not matched to a gene. The chain's CDR3 is CASSSPSGSTEQFF. The CDR3 nucleotides are TGTGCCAGCAGCTCCCCCAGCGGGAGTACAGAGCAGTTCTTC.

The chain uses TRBV27 and TRBJ1-5; tentatively, D is TRBD1 (5 bases). CDR3 length: 14 amino acids. V dropped 6 bases and J dropped 1 base, with 10 bases sitting between them. Per the germline V gene, CDR1 is MNHEY and CDR2 is SMNVEV (reference sequence). The CDR3 spells CASRKGPSNQPQHF. The CDR3 DNA reads TGTGCCAGCAGGAAGGGACCGAGCAATCAGCCCCAGCATTTT.

This clonotype was found a few times. The gene calls are TRBV29-1 and TRBJ2-7; 8 positions agree with TRBD1. The CDR3 is made up of 13 amino acids. Germline loops: CDR1 SQVTM, CDR2 ANQGSEA. With V trimmed by 3 bases and J by 4 bases, 5 bases remained unmatched. CDR3 protein: CSVDVRGQYEQYF. CDR3 bases: TGCAGCGTTGACGTCAGGGGGCAATACGAGCAGTACTTC.

This clonotype has more than one count but fewer than ten. This chain uses TRBV4-3 with TRBJ2-7; no definite D call. The length of the CDR3 is 14 residues. Trimming stripped 2 bases from V and 4 bases from J, with 12 bases between. Per germline, CDR1 LGHNA and CDR2 YSLEER. Here the CDR3 DNA reads TGCGCCAGCAGCCAAAACCCAACAACTTACGAGCAGTACTTC. Amino acids: CASSQNPTTYEQYF.

This clonotype was observed at least ten times. The CDR3 DNA sequence: TGCAGTCGATACCGGGACTCCAGCACTGAAGCTTTCTTT. Protein: CSRYRDSSTEAFF. This chain uses TRBV20-1 with TRBJ1-1, with D perhaps matching TRBD1 (5 bases). The V gene lost 8 bases and the J gene lost 4 bases, with 17 bases spanning the gap. Per the germline V gene, CDR1 is DFQATT and CDR2 is SNEGSKA (reference sequence). This CDR3 has 13 residues.

The rearrangement joins TRBV4-2 to TRBJ2-5, with 10 bases aligning to TRBD1. Germline assignment: CDR1 LGHNA and CDR2 YNFKEQ. The V segment lost 5 bases and the J segment 7 bases; nucleotides outside the gene matches: 10. The CDR3 contains 15 residues. The CDR3 DNA is TGTGCCAGCAGCTTCGGGACAGGGGAAGGGGGGACCCAGTACTTC. As protein: CASSFGTGEGGTQYF.

At least ten counts were recorded for this clonotype. The chain has TRBV4-3 and TRBJ1-6; 7 bases line up with TRBD1. This CDR3 has 15 residues. V was pared by 3 bases and J by 9 bases, with 8 bases of the junction left unmatched. Germline CDR1 LGHNA, CDR2 YSLEER. CDR3 region: CASSQNLQGISPLHF. The CDR3 DNA reads as TGCGCCAGCAGCCAGAACTTACAGGGGATTTCACCCCTCCACTTT.

This chain connects TRBV7-9 to TRBJ2-5; D remains ambiguous. The CDR3 spans 12 residues. Trimming took off 4 bases at V and 5 bases at J, with 8 bases between the two ends. Per germline, CDR1 SEHNR and CDR2 FQNEAQ (reference sequence). CDR3 sequence: CASSSAWETQYF. The CDR3 coding sequence is TGTGCCAGCAGCTCAGCGTGGGAGACCCAGTACTTC.

This clonotype was detected only a few times. The J gene is TRBJ2-7, the V gene TRBV5-1, with D perhaps matching TRBD1 (7 bases). The CDR3 has 15 amino acids. The V end lost 1 base, the J end lost 3 bases, and 14 bases lay between the germline ends. Germline V gene data show CDR1 as SGHRS and CDR2 as YFSETQ. The chain's CDR3 is CASSLTTGRNYEQYF. CDR3 bases: TGCGCCAGCAGCTTGACGACAGGGAGGAACTACGAGCAGTACTTC.

V is TRBV4-3 and J is TRBJ1-1; TRBD1 matches 7 bases. The V gene's germline CDR1 is LGHNA and CDR2 YSLEER. The CDR3 spans 15 residues. Unmatched junction bases numbered 6, after V lost 1 base and J lost 4 bases. CDR3 sequence reads: CASSQASAGGTEAFF. Here the CDR3 DNA reads TGCGCCAGCAGCCAAGCCTCGGCAGGGGGCACTGAAGCTTTCTTT.

This clonotype occurred a few times. The genes are TRBV11-1 and TRBJ2-7; D might be TRBD2 (6 bases). This CDR3 spans 13 amino acids. Per germline, CDR1 SGHAT and CDR2 FQDESV (reference sequence). V lost 4 bases to trimming and J lost 6 bases, with 13 bases between them. CDR3 sequence reads: CASSWGDRGEQYF. CDR3 bases: TGTGCCAGCAGCTGGGGGGACCGTGGCGAGCAGTACTTC.

This clonotype was observed a few times. The chain employs TRBV10-2 and TRBJ2-5; no definite D call. V was pared by 0 bases and J by 5 bases, with 19 bases between. CDR3 size: 17 residues. The germline V gene encodes CDR1 WSHSY and CDR2 SAAADI. The CDR3 protein is CASSESGDNPSRETQYF. The CDR3 DNA is TGCGCCAGCAGTGAGTCCGGAGACAACCCCTCGAGGGAGACCCAGTACTTC.

This clonotype was detected a few times. The rearrangement joins TRBV7-2 to TRBJ2-5, with D maybe TRBD1 (5 bases). CDR1 is SGHTA and CDR2 is FQGNSA in the germline V gene. The V and J ends lost 1 base and 4 bases respectively, with 16 bases between them. This CDR3 comprises 16 residues. CDR3 sequence: CASSLGGQILGETQYF. The CDR3 DNA reads as TGTGCCAGCAGCTTAGGGGGCCAGATCCTGGGAGAGACCCAGTACTTC. Combining the CDR3 with reference TRBV7-2 and TRBJ2-5 gives the whole variable domain GAGVSQSPSNKVTEKGKDVELRCDPISGHTALYWYRQSLGQGLEFLIYFQGNSAPDKSGLPSDRFSAERTGGSVSTLTIQRTQQEDSAVYLCASSLGGQILGETQYFGPGTRLLVL.

The chain joins TRBV20-1 to TRBJ2-2, with D uncertain. The V gene's germline CDR1 is DFQATT and CDR2 SNEGSKA (reference sequence). This CDR3 is 11 amino acids long. Between the trimmed V and J ends, which lost 4 bases and 5 bases, there was a span of 5 bases. Here the CDR3 reads CSATLTGELFF. DNA for the CDR3: TGCAGTGCTACCTTGACCGGGGAGCTGTTTTTT.

This clonotype was observed a handful of times. The V call is TRBV6-1, the J call TRBJ2-7; 7 bases are shared with TRBD1. The germline V gene encodes CDR1 MNHNS and CDR2 SASEGT. V lost 5 bases to trimming and J lost 4 bases; unmatched junction nucleotides: 11. This CDR3 comprises 15 residues. CDR3 DNA sequence: TGTGCCAGCAGTCCACAGGACAGGCCCCCTTACGAGCAGTACTTC. It is translated as CASSPQDRPPYEQYF.